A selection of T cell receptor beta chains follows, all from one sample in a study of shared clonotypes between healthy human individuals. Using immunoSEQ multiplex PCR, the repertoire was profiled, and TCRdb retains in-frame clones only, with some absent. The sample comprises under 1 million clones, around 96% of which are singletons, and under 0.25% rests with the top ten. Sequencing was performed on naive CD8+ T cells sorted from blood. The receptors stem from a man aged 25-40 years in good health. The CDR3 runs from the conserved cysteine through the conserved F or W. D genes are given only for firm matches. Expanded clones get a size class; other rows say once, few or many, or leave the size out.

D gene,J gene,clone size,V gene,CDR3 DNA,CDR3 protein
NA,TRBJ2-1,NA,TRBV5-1,TGCGCCAGCAGCTTGGAAAGGGGGGTTTACAATGAGCAGTTCTTC,CASSLERGVYNEQFF
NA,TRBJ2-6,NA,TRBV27,TGTGCCAGCAGTTTATTCGGTGGGGCCAACGTCCTGACTTTC,CASSLFGGANVLTF
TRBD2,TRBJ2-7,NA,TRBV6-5,TGTGCCAGCAGCGCCTATAGCGGGAGTTGGTACGAGCAGTACTTC,CASSAYSGSWYEQYF
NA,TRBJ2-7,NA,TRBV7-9,TGTGCCAGCAGCTTAGCCTTGGGTGGGGCCTTATATGAGCAGTACTTC,CASSLALGGALYEQYF
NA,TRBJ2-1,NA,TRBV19,TGTGCCAGTAGTCTACTCTCACTCGCTTATGCCTACAATGAGCAGTTCTTC,CASSLLSLAYAYNEQFF
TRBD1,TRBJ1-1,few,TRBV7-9,TGTGCCAGCAGCAAAGGGACAGGGGAAGCTTTCTTT,CASSKGTGEAFF
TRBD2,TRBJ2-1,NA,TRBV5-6,TGTGCCAGCAGCTGGGGGACTAGCGGGACCTATCAGTTCTTC,CASSWGTSGTYQFF
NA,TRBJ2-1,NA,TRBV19,TGTGCCAGTAGTATAGTGTCTACTTCCTACAATGAGCAGTTCTTC,CASSIVSTSYNEQFF
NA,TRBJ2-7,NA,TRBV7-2,TGTGCCAGCAGCTTAGCCCGGGGGCCGTCCTACGAGCAGTACTTC,CASSLARGPSYEQYF
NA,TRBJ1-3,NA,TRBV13,TGTGCCAGCAGCCCCCCCAGCTCTGGAAACACCATATATTTT,CASSPPSSGNTIYF
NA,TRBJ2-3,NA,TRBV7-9,TGTGCCAGCAGCTTAACCGTTCCAGATACGCAGTATTTT,CASSLTVPDTQYF
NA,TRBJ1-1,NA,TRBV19,TGTGCCAGTAGTATGATTGAGAACACTGAAGCTTTCTTT,CASSMIENTEAFF
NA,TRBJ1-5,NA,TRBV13,TGTGCCAGCAGCTCCGGATGGGGTGGCCAGCCCCAGCATTTT,CASSSGWGGQPQHF
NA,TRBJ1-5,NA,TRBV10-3,TGTGCCATCAGTGAGGATCAGCGTACAAATCAGCCCCAGCATTTT,CAISEDQRTNQPQHF
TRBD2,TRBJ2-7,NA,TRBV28,TGTGCCAGCAGTACCATAGCGGGAGGCCCAACCTACGAGCAGTACTTC,CASSTIAGGPTYEQYF
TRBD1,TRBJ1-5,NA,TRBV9,TGTGCCAGCAGCGTAGGACAGGGGGCGGATCAGCCCCAGCATTTT,CASSVGQGADQPQHF
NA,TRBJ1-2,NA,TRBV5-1,TGCGCCAGCAGCTTGAAGAGCTCTAACTATGGCTACACCTTC,CASSLKSSNYGYTF
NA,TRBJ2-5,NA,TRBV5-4,TGTGCCAGCACCCCGGACGGGGATGGCGAGACCCAGTACTTC,CASTPDGDGETQYF
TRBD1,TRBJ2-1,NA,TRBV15,TGTGCCACCAGCAATGAGGGACAGATCGTGGGTGAGCAGTTCTTC,CATSNEGQIVGEQFF
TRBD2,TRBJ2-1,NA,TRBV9,TGTGCCAGCAGCGAGGGACTAGCGGGCTCCTACAATGAGCAGTTCTTC,CASSEGLAGSYNEQFF
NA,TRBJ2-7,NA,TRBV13,TGTGCCAGCAGTTTAGGAGGGAACGAGCAGTACTTC,CASSLGGNEQYF
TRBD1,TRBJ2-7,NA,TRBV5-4,TGTGCCAGCAGCTTTCCCGGGACAGGGGTCGGCGAGCAGTACTTC,CASSFPGTGVGEQYF
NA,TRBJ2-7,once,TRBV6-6,TGTGCCAGCAGTTACCTGCCGAGCCGGGAACACTACGAGCAGTACTTC,CASSYLPSREHYEQYF
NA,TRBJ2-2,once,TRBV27,TGTGCCAGCAGTTTATTTCCGGGTACCACCGGGGAGCTGTTTTTT,CASSLFPGTTGELFF
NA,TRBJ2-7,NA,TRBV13,TGTGCCAGCAGCCCTCCTACGACGTCCGAGCAGTACTTC,CASSPPTTSEQYF
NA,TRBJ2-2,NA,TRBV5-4,TGTGCCAGCAGCGCCCACGGGGGTGCCGGGGAGCTGTTTTTT,CASSAHGGAGELFF
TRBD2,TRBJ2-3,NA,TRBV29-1,TGCAGCGTTGAAGTAAGAGCGGGAGTTCCTAGCACAGATACGCAGTATTTT,CSVEVRAGVPSTDTQYF
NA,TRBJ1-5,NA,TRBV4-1,TGCGCCAGCAGCCAAGGAAGGGGCATCGATCAGCCCCAGCATTTT,CASSQGRGIDQPQHF
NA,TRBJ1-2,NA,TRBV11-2,TGTGCCAGCAGCACAGAGCCTACAGACCCAAAGGGCTACACCTTC,CASSTEPTDPKGYTF
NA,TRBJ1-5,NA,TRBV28,TGTGCCAGCAGTTTATCGGGAGGCAATCAGCCCCAGCATTTT,CASSLSGGNQPQHF
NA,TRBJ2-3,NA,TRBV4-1,TGCGCCAGCAAAAGGACCAACACAGATACGCAGTATTTT,CASKRTNTDTQYF
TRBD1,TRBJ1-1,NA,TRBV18,TGTGCCAGCTCAACCCCAGGGGGCACTGAAGCTTTCTTT,CASSTPGGTEAFF
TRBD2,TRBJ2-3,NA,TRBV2,TGTGCCAGCAGTGTTTTAGCGGGAGACACAGATACGCAGTATTTT,CASSVLAGDTDTQYF
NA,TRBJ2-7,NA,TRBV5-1,TGCGCCAGCAGCTTGTACGGCCCTTCGGGGCAGTACTTC,CASSLYGPSGQYF
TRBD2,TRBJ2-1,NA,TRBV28,TGTGCCAGCAGTTTCGCAGCGGGAGGGCCCAATGAGCAGTTCTTC,CASSFAAGGPNEQFF
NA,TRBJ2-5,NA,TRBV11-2,TGTGCCAGCAGCTCCGTACAGCAAGAGACCCAGTACTTC,CASSSVQQETQYF
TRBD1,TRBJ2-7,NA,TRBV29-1,TGCAGCGTTTATGACAGGGTTGGCGAGCAGTACTTC,CSVYDRVGEQYF
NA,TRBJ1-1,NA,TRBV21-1,TGTGCCAGCAGCAAAGGGCGGCGGGTTGAAGCTTTCTTT,CASSKGRRVEAFF
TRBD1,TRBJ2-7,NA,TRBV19,TGTGCCAGTAGCTCCGGGACAGGGTCCTACGAGCAGTACTTC,CASSSGTGSYEQYF
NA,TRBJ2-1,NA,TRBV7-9,TGTGCCAGCAGCGCCCCCACAGGGAATGAGCAGTTCTTC,CASSAPTGNEQFF
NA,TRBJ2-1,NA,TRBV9,TGTGCCAGCAGCGTAGAGGGGACCGTATACAATGAGCAGTTCTTC,CASSVEGTVYNEQFF
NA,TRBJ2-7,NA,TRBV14,TGTGCCAGCAGCCAGGGCTCAGGGTGGGGCTACGAGCAGTACTTC,CASSQGSGWGYEQYF
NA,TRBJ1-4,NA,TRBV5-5,TGTGCCAGCAGCTTTGGGTGGGGGAATGAAAAACTGTTTTTT,CASSFGWGNEKLFF
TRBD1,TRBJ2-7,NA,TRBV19,TGTGCCAGTAGTGCCTCGGGACAGGGGGTTTACGAGCAGTACTTC,CASSASGQGVYEQYF
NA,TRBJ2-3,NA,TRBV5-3,TGTGCCAGAAGCCCGTGGGGGCGCACAGATACGCAGTATTTT,CARSPWGRTDTQYF
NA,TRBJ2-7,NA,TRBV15,TGTGCCACCAGCAGAGATCTGTTAACGACAAACTACGAGCAGTACTTC,CATSRDLLTTNYEQYF
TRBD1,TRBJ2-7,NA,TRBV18,TGTGCCAGCTCACGTCCCGGGACAGGGGTCAACGAGCAGTACTTC,CASSRPGTGVNEQYF
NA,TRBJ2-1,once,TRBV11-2,TGTGCCAGCAGCTTAGAGCCCTGGGGGAATGAGCAGTTCTTC,CASSLEPWGNEQFF
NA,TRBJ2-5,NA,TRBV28,TGTGCCAGCAGTTTAAGGCAGGGTATAGAGACCCAGTACTTC,CASSLRQGIETQYF
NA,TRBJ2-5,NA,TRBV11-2,TGTGCCAGCAGCTTACTTTCCCTTAGAGGGCCAGTTAAAGAGACCCAGTACTTC,CASSLLSLRGPVKETQYF
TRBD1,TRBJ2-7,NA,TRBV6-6,TGTGCCAGCAGTTTTACCGGGACAGCGTACGAGCAGTACTTC,CASSFTGTAYEQYF
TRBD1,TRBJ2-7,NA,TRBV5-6,TGTGCCAGCAGCCACGACAGGGCCTACGAGCAGTACTTC,CASSHDRAYEQYF
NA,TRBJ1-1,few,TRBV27,TGTGCCAGCAGTTTATCGATTGGACAGCACATGAACACTGAAGCTTTCTTT,CASSLSIGQHMNTEAFF